The subject of this entry is one T cell receptor beta chain. Its antigen is undetermined. The germline gives CDR1 ENHRY, CDR2 SYGVKD. The trim removed 3 bases at V and 3 bases at J, leaving 5 bases unmatched. CDR3 size: 17 residues. These data belong to a study of T cell clonotyping in hematopoietic cell transplantation. Study-wide results and caveats: Broader posttransplant TCR repertoire diversity was predicted by graft donor and pretransplant recipient Inverse Simpson Index values.

This table comes from immunoSEQ multiplex PCR, and its TCRdb copy is limited to in-frame clones, with some not included. The sample lists about 9,400 clones; roughly 85% were seen once. The V gene is TRBV10-3, the J gene TRBJ2-2, with TRBD1 matching over 12 bases. The material was PBMCs, obtained 180 days after allogeneic stem cell transplant. The TCR originated in a male patient aged 40-55 years who had an allogeneic stem cell transplant from a related donor, so the T cells may come from the graft donor. Some clones in this sample may be carry-over from other donors' samples. The chain's CDR3 is CAISEGTGGRDTGELFF. The CDR3 DNA follows: TGTGCCATCAGTGAAGGGACAGGGGGCAGGGACACCGGGGAGCTGTTTTTT.